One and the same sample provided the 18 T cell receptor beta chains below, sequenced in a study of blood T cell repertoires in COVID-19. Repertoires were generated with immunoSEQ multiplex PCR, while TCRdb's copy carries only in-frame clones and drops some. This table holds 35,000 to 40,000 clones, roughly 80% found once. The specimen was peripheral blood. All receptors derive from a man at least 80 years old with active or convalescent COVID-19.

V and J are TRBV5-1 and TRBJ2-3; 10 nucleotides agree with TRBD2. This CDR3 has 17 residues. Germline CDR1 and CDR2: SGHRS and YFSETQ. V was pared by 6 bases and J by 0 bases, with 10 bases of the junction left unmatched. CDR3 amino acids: CASTRAAGGSSTDTQYF. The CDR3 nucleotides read TGCGCCAGCACACGGGCAGCGGGAGGGTCTAGCACAGATACGCAGTATTTT.

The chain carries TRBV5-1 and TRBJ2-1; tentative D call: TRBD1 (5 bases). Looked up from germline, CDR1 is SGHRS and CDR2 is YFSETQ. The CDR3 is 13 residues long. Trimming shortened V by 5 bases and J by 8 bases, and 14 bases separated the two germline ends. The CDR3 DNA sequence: TGCGCCAGCAGAGCTTCCCAGGGCGATGAGCAGTTCTTC. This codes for CASRASQGDEQFF.

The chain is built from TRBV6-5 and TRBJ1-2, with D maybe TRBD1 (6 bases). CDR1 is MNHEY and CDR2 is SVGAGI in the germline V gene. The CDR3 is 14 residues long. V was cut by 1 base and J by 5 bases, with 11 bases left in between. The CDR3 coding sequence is TGTGCCAGCAGTTACTTCGGACAGCAATATGGCTACACCTTC. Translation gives CASSYFGQQYGYTF.

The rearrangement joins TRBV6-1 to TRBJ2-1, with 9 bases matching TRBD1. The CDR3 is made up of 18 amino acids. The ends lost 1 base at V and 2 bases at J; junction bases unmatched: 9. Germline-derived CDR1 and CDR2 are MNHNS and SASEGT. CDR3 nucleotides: TGTGCCAGCAGTGAAGGTACCCAGGGGGACAGGGCCTACAATGAGCAGTTCTTC. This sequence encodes CASSEGTQGDRAYNEQFF.

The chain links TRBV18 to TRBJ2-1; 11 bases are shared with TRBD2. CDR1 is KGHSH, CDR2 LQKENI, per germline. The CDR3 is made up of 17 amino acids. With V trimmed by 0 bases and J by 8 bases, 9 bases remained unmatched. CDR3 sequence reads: CASSPPVGLAALDEQFF. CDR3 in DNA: TGTGCCAGCTCACCACCGGTGGGACTAGCGGCGTTGGATGAGCAGTTCTTC.

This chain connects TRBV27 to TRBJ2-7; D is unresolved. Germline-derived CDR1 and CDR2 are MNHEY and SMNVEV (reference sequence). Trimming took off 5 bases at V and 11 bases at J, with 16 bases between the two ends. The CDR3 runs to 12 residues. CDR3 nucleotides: TGTGCCAGCAGTAATTCCCCGCGGTTGGAGTACTTC. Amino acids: CASSNSPRLEYF.

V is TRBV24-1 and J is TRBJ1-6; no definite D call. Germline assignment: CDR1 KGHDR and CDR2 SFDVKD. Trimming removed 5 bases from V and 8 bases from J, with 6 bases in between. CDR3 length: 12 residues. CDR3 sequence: CATSGRYSPLHF. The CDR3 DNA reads TGTGCCACCAGTGGCAGATATTCACCCCTCCACTTT.

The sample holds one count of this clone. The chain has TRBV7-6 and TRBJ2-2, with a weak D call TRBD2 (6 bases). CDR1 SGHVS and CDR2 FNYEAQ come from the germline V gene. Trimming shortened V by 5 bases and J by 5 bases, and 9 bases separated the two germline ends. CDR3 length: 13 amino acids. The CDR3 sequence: CASSKSGTGELFF. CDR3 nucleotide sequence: TGTGCCAGCAGCAAGAGCGGGACCGGGGAGCTGTTTTTT.

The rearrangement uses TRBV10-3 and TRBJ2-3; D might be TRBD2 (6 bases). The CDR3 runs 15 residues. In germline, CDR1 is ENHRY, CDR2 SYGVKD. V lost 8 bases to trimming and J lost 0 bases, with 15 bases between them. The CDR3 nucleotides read TGTGCCATCGGGGTCGCGGGGCGCAGCACAGATACGCAGTATTTT. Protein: CAIGVAGRSTDTQYF.

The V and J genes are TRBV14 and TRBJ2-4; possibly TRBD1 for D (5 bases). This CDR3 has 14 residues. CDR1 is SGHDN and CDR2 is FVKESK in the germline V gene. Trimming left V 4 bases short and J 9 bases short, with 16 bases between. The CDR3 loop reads CASSLRQHLGIQYF. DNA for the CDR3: TGTGCCAGCAGCCTACGACAGCATCTTGGCATTCAGTACTTC.

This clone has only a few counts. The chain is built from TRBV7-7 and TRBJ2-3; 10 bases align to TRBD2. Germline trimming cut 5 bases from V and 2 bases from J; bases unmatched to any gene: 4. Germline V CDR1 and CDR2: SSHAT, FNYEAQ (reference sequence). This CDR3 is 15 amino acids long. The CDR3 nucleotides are TGTGCCAGCAGCCCGGGACTAGCGCTCACAGATACGCAGTATTTT. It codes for CASSPGLALTDTQYF.

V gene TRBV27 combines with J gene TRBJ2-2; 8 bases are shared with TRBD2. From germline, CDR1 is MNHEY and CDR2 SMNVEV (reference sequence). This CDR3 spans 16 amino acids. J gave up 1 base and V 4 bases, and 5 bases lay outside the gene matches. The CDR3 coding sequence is TGTGCCAGCAGTTCCCGGGGGGGGTTGAACACCGGGGAGCTGTTTTTT. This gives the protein CASSSRGGLNTGELFF.

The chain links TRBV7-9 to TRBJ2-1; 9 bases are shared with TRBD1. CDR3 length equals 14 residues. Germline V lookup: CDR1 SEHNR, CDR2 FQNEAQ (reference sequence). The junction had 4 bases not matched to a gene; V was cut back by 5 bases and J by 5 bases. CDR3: CASSIWTGDNEQFF. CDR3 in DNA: TGTGCCAGCAGCATATGGACAGGGGACAATGAGCAGTTCTTC.

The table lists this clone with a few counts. The CDR3 region has the DNA TGCAGCGTCCTCAGGGGGGTCTATGGCTACACCTTC. Translating it yields CSVLRGVYGYTF. The chain links TRBV29-1 to TRBJ1-2, with 7 bases identical to TRBD1. Losses at the gene ends were 6 bases for V and 4 bases for J; bases not matched to a gene: 5. The V gene's germline CDR1 is SQVTM and CDR2 ANQGSEA. CDR3 length: 12 amino acids. The full variable domain, rest sourced from reference TRBV29-1 and TRBJ1-2, is SAVISQKPSRDICQRGTSLTIQCQVDSQVTMMFWYRQQPGQSLTLIATANQGSEATYESGFVIDKFPISRPNLTFSTLTVSNMSPEDSSIYLCSVLRGVYGYTFGSGTRLTVV.

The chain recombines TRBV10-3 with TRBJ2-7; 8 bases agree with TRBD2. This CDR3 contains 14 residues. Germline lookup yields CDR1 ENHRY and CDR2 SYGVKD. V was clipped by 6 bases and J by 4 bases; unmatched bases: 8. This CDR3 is CAISPAGAVYEQYF. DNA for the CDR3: TGTGCCATCAGCCCAGCGGGAGCAGTTTACGAGCAGTACTTC.

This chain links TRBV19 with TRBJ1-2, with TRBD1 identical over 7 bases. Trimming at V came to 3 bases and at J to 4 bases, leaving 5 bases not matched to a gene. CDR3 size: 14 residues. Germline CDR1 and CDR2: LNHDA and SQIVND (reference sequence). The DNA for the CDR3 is TGTGCCAGTAGTATTCGACAGGGACTCTATGGCTACACCTTC. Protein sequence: CASSIRQGLYGYTF.

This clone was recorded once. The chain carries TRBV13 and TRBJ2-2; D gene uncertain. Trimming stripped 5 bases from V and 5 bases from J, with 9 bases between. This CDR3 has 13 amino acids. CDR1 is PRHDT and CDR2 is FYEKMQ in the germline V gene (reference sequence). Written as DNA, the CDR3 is TGTGCCAGCAGCGCACTAAAGACCGGGGAGCTGTTTTTT. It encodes CASSALKTGELFF.

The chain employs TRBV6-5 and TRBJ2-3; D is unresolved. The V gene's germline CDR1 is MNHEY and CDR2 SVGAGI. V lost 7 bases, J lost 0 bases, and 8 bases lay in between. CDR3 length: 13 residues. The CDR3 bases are TGTGCCAGCAAGGTGGGCAGCACAGATACGCAGTATTTT. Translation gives CASKVGSTDTQYF.